This T cell receptor (beta chain) was found in a study of identical twins. General study points: Invariant MAIT and iNKT cells may have partly biased zero-insertion analyses. Fewer insertions were carried by abundant cord blood beta clonotypes, but none was seen in memory repertoires.

The V end was cut by 1 base, the J end by 7 bases, with 10 bases between. There are 14 residues in the CDR3. Germline CDR1 and CDR2: SGHTA and FQGNSA. TCRdb passed the 5' RACE reads through MiXCR, listing each CDR3 protein once. Of more than 600,000 distinct CDR3 sequences detected, roughly 20% appear once; the ten largest clones hold over 10%. Comment on this clonotype: Antigen unknown.

This sample was shared with a second study, whose subject was T cells expressing NK-cell markers. Per that study: In sorted CD3+CD56+NKG2C+, CD3+CD56+NKG2C- and CD3+CD56-NKG2C+ T cells, TCR beta repertoires were obtained. Seropositivity for HCMV was found in most of the eight sequenced donors, with one seronegative.

The V gene is TRBV7-2, the J gene TRBJ2-2; TRBD1 is a possible D gene (6 bases). The sequenced material came from PBMCs. This TCR came from a woman between 18 and 29 years old in good health. The CDR3 DNA reads as TGTGCCAGCAGCTTAGTCAGGGGCCTCGGGGAGCTGTTTTTT. Translating gives CASSLVRGLGELFF.